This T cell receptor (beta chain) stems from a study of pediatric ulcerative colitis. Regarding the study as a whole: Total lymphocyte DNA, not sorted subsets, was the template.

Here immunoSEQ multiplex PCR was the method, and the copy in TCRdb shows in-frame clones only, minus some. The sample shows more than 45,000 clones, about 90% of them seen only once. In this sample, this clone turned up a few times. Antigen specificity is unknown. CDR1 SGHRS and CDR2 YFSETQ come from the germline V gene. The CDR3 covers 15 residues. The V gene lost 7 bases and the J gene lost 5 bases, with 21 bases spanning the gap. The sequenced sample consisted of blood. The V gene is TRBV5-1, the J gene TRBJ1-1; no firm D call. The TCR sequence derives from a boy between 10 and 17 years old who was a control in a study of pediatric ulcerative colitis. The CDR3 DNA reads TGCGCCAGCGTAAGCTCCCGGGAAGGATGGACTGAAGCTTTCTTT. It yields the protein CASVSSREGWTEAFF.